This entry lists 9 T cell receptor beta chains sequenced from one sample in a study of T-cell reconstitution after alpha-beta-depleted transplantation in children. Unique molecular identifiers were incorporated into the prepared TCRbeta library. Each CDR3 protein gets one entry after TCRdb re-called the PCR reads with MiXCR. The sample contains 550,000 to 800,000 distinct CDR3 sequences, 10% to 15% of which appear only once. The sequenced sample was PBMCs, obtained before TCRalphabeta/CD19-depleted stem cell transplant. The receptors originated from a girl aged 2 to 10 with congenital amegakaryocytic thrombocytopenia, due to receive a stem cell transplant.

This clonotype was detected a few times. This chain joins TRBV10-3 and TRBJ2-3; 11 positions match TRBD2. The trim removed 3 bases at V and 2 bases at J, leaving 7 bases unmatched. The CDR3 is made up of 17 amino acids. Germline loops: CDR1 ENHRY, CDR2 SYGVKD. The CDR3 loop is CAISDRTSGRDTDTQYF. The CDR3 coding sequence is TGTGCCATCAGTGACAGGACTAGCGGGCGGGACACAGATACGCAGTATTTT.

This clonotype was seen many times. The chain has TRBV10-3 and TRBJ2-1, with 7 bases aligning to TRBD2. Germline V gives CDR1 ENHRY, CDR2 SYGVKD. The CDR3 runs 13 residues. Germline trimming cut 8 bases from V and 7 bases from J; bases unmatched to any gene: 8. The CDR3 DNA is TGTGCCATCGCGGCGGGAGACGAGAATGAGCAGTTCTTC. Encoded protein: CAIAAGDENEQFF.

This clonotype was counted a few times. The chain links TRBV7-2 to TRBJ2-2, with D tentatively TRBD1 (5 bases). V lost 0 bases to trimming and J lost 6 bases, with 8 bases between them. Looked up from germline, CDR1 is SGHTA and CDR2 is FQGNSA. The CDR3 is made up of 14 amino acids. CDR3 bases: TGTGCCAGCAGCTTAGCGGTGGGGCCCGGGGAGCTGTTTTTT. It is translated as CASSLAVGPGELFF.

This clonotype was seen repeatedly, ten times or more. CDR3 bases: TGTGCCAGCAGTTTATTCAGGGGCAATCAGCCCCAGCATTTT. This encodes CASSLFRGNQPQHF. The chain uses TRBV28 and TRBJ1-5, with D possibly TRBD1 on 5 matching bases. Germline V gene lookup returns CDR1 MDHEN and CDR2 SYDVKM. The length of the CDR3 is 14 residues. The ends were cut back, 1 base at V and 2 bases at J, with 6 bases in the middle.

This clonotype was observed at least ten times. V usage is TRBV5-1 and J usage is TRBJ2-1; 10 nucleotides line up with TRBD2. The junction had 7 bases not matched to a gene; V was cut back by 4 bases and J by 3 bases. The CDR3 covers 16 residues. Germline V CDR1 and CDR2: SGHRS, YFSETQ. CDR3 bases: TGCGCCAGCAGCACCAGACTAGCGGGCAGCTACAATGAGCAGTTCTTC. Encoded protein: CASSTRLAGSYNEQFF. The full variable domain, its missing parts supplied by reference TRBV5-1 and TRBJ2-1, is KAGVTQTPRYLIKTRGQQVTLSCSPISGHRSVSWYQQTPGQGLQFLFEYFSETQRNKGNFPGRFSGRQFSNSRSEMNVSTLELGDSALYLCASSTRLAGSYNEQFFGPGTRLTVL.

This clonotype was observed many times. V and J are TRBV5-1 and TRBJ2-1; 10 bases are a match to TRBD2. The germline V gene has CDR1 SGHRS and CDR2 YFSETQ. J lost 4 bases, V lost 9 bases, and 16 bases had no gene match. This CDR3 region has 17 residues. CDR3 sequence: CATKRLDGTSAYNEQFF. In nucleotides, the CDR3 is TGCGCCACCAAGCGATTAGATGGGACTAGCGCGTACAATGAGCAGTTCTTC.

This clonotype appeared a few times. The DNA of the CDR3 is TGTGCCAGCAGTTACTTAGGGACAGGGGGCGCGAAGCAGTTCTTC. It specifies CASSYLGTGGAKQFF. The chain couples TRBV6-5 to TRBJ2-1; 12 positions agree with TRBD1. J was trimmed by 11 bases and V by 1 base; bases with no gene match: 6. Germline V gene lookup returns CDR1 MNHEY and CDR2 SVGAGI. This CDR3 has 15 residues.

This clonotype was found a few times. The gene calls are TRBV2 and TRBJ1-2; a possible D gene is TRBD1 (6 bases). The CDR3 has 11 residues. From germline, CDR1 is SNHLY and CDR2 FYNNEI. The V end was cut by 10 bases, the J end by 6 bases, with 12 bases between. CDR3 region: CATHRAHGYTF. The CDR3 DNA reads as TGTGCCACCCACAGGGCCCATGGCTACACCTTC.

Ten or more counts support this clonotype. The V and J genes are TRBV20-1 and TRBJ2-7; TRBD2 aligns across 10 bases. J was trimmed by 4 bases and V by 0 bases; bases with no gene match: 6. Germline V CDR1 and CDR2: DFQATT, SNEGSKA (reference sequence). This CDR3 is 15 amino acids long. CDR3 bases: TGCAGTGCTAGAGACACTAGCGGGAAGGTTTACGAGCAGTACTTC. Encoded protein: CSARDTSGKVYEQYF.